This is a list of T cell receptor beta chains from one sample in a study of CD8 T cells in Susac syndrome. TCRdb redid the calling of the immunoSEQ multiplex PCR reads with MiXCR, one entry per CDR3 protein. The sample has about 150,000 distinct CDR3 sequences; about 94% are singletons. Sequenced sample: CD8+ T cells from PBMCs. These receptors were taken from a human donor with multiple sclerosis. CDR3s include the opening cysteine and the closing phenylalanine or tryptophan. Fields, in order: D gene, V gene, clone size, J gene, CDR3 protein, CDR3 DNA. D genes are given only for firm matches. Clone size is stated in some rows and not others, as once, few, many or a class when expanded.

d_call: .; v_call: TRBV2; clone_size: .; j_call: TRBJ2-1; cdr3_aa: CASSEVALQDGQFF; cdr3_nt: TGTGCCAGCAGTGAGGTTGCTCTCCAGGATGGGCAGTTCTTC
d_call: TRBD1; v_call: TRBV12-5; clone_size: .; j_call: TRBJ1-2; cdr3_aa: CASGSPGQGRGYTF; cdr3_nt: TGTGCTAGTGGTTCGCCTGGACAGGGTAGAGGCTACACCTTC
d_call: TRBD2; v_call: TRBV30; clone_size: .; j_call: TRBJ2-5; cdr3_aa: CARWERDGETQYF; cdr3_nt: TGTGCCCGTTGGGAGCGGGATGGGGAGACCCAGTACTTC
d_call: .; v_call: TRBV11-2; clone_size: .; j_call: TRBJ2-2; cdr3_aa: CASSLRGGANTGELFF; cdr3_nt: TGTGCCAGCAGCCTTCGGGGCGGGGCGAACACCGGGGAGCTGTTTTTT
d_call: TRBD1; v_call: TRBV20-1; clone_size: .; j_call: TRBJ1-2; cdr3_aa: CSARVPGQGSSGYTF; cdr3_nt: TGCAGTGCTCGAGTCCCGGGACAGGGATCGAGTGGCTACACCTTC
d_call: .; v_call: TRBV4-3; clone_size: .; j_call: TRBJ2-3; cdr3_aa: CASSQDRGLGTDTQYF; cdr3_nt: TGCGCCAGCAGCCAAGACAGAGGGCTGGGGACAGATACGCAGTATTTT
d_call: TRBD1; v_call: TRBV29-1; clone_size: .; j_call: TRBJ1-2; cdr3_aa: CSVEDGEGQFYGYTF; cdr3_nt: TGCAGCGTTGAAGATGGTGAGGGACAGTTCTATGGCTACACCTTC
d_call: .; v_call: TRBV4-1; clone_size: .; j_call: TRBJ1-5; cdr3_aa: CASSQAHALQPQHF; cdr3_nt: TGCGCCAGCAGCCAAGCCCATGCACTACAGCCCCAGCATTTT
d_call: .; v_call: TRBV28; clone_size: .; j_call: TRBJ2-7; cdr3_aa: CASREINSYEQYF; cdr3_nt: TGTGCCAGCAGAGAAATTAACTCCTACGAGCAGTACTTC
d_call: .; v_call: TRBV27; clone_size: .; j_call: TRBJ2-2; cdr3_aa: CVTRDISASGLFF; cdr3_nt: TGTGTCACGAGGGACATCTCGGCCTCCGGGCTGTTTTTT
d_call: .; v_call: TRBV5-6; clone_size: .; j_call: TRBJ1-2; cdr3_aa: CASTNTGTRLNYGYTF; cdr3_nt: TGTGCCAGCACCAACACAGGGACCCGGCTCAACTATGGCTACACCTTC
d_call: .; v_call: TRBV7-9; clone_size: .; j_call: TRBJ2-7; cdr3_aa: CASSLAQSEQYF; cdr3_nt: TGTGCCAGCAGCTTAGCACAATCCGAGCAGTACTTC
d_call: .; v_call: TRBV4-2; clone_size: .; j_call: TRBJ2-5; cdr3_aa: CASSQVRQRPGETQYF; cdr3_nt: TGTGCCAGCAGCCAAGTGCGGCAGAGACCTGGAGAGACCCAGTACTTC
d_call: TRBD2; v_call: TRBV30; clone_size: once; j_call: TRBJ2-7; cdr3_aa: CAWNWGLGNYEQYF; cdr3_nt: TGTGCCTGGAATTGGGGACTAGGGAACTACGAGCAGTACTTC
d_call: .; v_call: TRBV9; clone_size: .; j_call: TRBJ1-6; cdr3_aa: CASSVDSYNSPLHF; cdr3_nt: TGTGCCAGCAGCGTGGACAGTTATAATTCACCCCTCCACTTT
d_call: TRBD1; v_call: TRBV29-1; clone_size: .; j_call: TRBJ1-2; cdr3_aa: CSVGDRLGGGYGYTF; cdr3_nt: TGCAGCGTTGGTGATCGGTTAGGGGGCGGCTATGGCTACACCTTC
d_call: TRBD1; v_call: TRBV29-1; clone_size: .; j_call: TRBJ2-7; cdr3_aa: CSVERGQGFPEQYF; cdr3_nt: TGCAGCGTCGAACGGGGACAGGGATTTCCCGAGCAGTACTTC
d_call: TRBD2; v_call: TRBV28; clone_size: .; j_call: TRBJ2-5; cdr3_aa: CASSPSAGEYQETQYF; cdr3_nt: TGTGCCAGCAGTCCTTCAGCGGGGGAGTACCAAGAGACCCAGTACTTC
d_call: .; v_call: TRBV30; clone_size: .; j_call: TRBJ1-1; cdr3_aa: CAWSYSQETFF; cdr3_nt: TGTGCCTGGAGTTATAGTCAGGAAACTTTCTTT
d_call: .; v_call: TRBV20-1; clone_size: .; j_call: TRBJ2-1; cdr3_aa: CSAPRGQRVYEQFF; cdr3_nt: TGCAGTGCCCCCCGGGGACAGCGGGTCTATGAGCAGTTCTTC
d_call: .; v_call: TRBV10-3; clone_size: .; j_call: TRBJ2-2; cdr3_aa: CAIPGGNTGELFF; cdr3_nt: TGTGCCATCCCTGGGGGTAACACCGGGGAGCTGTTTTTT
d_call: .; v_call: TRBV7-2; clone_size: .; j_call: TRBJ2-7; cdr3_aa: CASSLVGSSYEQYF; cdr3_nt: TGTGCCAGCAGCTTAGTGGGGAGCTCCTACGAGCAGTACTTC
d_call: .; v_call: TRBV5-6; clone_size: .; j_call: TRBJ2-7; cdr3_aa: CASSPRTSNYEQYF; cdr3_nt: TGTGCCAGCAGCCCCCGGACTTCCAACTACGAGCAGTACTTC
d_call: .; v_call: TRBV20-1; clone_size: .; j_call: TRBJ2-5; cdr3_aa: CSAPGRAHQYQETQYF; cdr3_nt: TGCAGTGCTCCCGGACGCGCTCATCAGTACCAAGAGACCCAGTACTTC
d_call: .; v_call: TRBV9; clone_size: .; j_call: TRBJ1-1; cdr3_aa: CASSTQGRPGRNTEAFF; cdr3_nt: TGTGCCAGCAGCACCCAGGGGCGGCCGGGGCGGAACACTGAAGCTTTCTTT
d_call: TRBD1; v_call: TRBV2; clone_size: .; j_call: TRBJ1-2; cdr3_aa: CASALGTAFPNYGYTF; cdr3_nt: TGTGCCAGCGCCTTAGGGACAGCCTTTCCTAACTATGGCTACACCTTC
d_call: TRBD2; v_call: TRBV7-2; clone_size: .; j_call: TRBJ2-1; cdr3_aa: CASRTGTSGYNEQFF; cdr3_nt: TGTGCCAGCAGAACCGGGACTAGCGGATACAATGAGCAGTTCTTC
d_call: .; v_call: TRBV12-5; clone_size: .; j_call: TRBJ1-5; cdr3_aa: CASGLVHFRKNQPQHF; cdr3_nt: TGTGCTAGTGGTTTGGTACATTTCCGGAAAAATCAGCCCCAGCATTTT
d_call: .; v_call: TRBV6-2/TRBV6-3; clone_size: .; j_call: TRBJ1-1; cdr3_aa: CASSQSRTTEAFF; cdr3_nt: TGTGCCAGCAGCCAAAGTAGGACCACTGAAGCTTTCTTT
d_call: .; v_call: TRBV29-1; clone_size: .; j_call: TRBJ1-3; cdr3_aa: CSAQGRRDTIYF; cdr3_nt: TGCAGCGCCCAGGGGCGGCGGGACACCATATATTTT
d_call: .; v_call: TRBV30; clone_size: .; j_call: TRBJ2-5; cdr3_aa: CACMGGSRQETQYF; cdr3_nt: TGTGCCTGTATGGGGGGCTCCCGCCAAGAGACCCAGTACTTC
d_call: TRBD2; v_call: TRBV27; clone_size: .; j_call: TRBJ2-7; cdr3_aa: CASTPAGTTLGEQYF; cdr3_nt: TGTGCCAGCACCCCGGCAGGGACTACCCTAGGGGAGCAGTACTTC
d_call: TRBD2; v_call: TRBV20-1; clone_size: .; j_call: TRBJ2-7; cdr3_aa: CSARDPGGSSYEQYF; cdr3_nt: TGCAGTGCTAGAGATCCCGGGGGGTCCTCCTACGAGCAGTACTTC
d_call: TRBD1; v_call: TRBV20-1; clone_size: .; j_call: TRBJ2-3; cdr3_aa: CSARPGTASTDTQYF; cdr3_nt: TGCAGTGCTAGACCCGGGACAGCTAGCACAGATACGCAGTATTTT
d_call: .; v_call: TRBV7-9; clone_size: .; j_call: TRBJ2-3; cdr3_aa: CASSMRPGLTSSTDTQYF; cdr3_nt: TGTGCCAGCAGTATGCGCCCGGGCCTAACTTCTAGCACAGATACGCAGTATTTT